A single sample gave rise to the 14 T cell receptor beta chains below, sequenced in a study of T cell changes during pregnancy in multiple sclerosis. Repertoires were generated with immunoSEQ multiplex PCR, while TCRdb's copy carries only in-frame clones and drops some. The table records around 99,000 clones, just under 95% of them present only once. Sequenced here: peripheral blood, sampled in the third trimester of pregnancy. These receptors came from a female donor in good health, enrolled as a control in a pregnancy study.

With respect to this clone: Relative to the germline gene, one junction end is altered; a read error may explain this. The identical CDR3 is also encoded by other nucleotide sequences in the sample. The chain couples TRBV29-1 to TRBJ1-1, with 7 bases matching TRBD1. This CDR3 is built from 13 residues. Per the germline V gene, CDR1 is SQVTM and CDR2 is ANQGSEA. CDR3 bases: TGCAGCGGCACCGGGACAGTCTACACTGAAGCCTTCTTT. It is translated as CSGTGTVYTEAFF.

This rearrangement joins TRBV2 to TRBJ2-2; D not certain. V was pared by 4 bases and J by 4 bases, with 7 bases between. Looked up from germline, CDR1 is SNHLY and CDR2 is FYNNEI. The CDR3 is 13 residues long. This chain's CDR3 is CASSGVATGELFF. Here the CDR3 DNA reads TGTGCCAGCAGTGGTGTGGCCACCGGGGAGCTGTTTTTT.

DNA of the CDR3: TGTGCCAGTATCCCCCGGGACAGGGGGAACTATGGCTACACCTTC. The encoded protein is CASIPRDRGNYGYTF. The rearrangement uses TRBV19 and TRBJ1-2; 11 bases fit TRBD1. Trimming cost V 7 bases and J 2 bases; bases outside gene matches: 6. This CDR3 is built from 15 residues. Germline V gene data show CDR1 as LNHDA and CDR2 as SQIVND (reference sequence).

V gene TRBV19 combines with J gene TRBJ1-1; no definite D call. The CDR3 totals 16 residues. V dropped 0 bases and J dropped 0 bases, with 11 bases sitting between them. Germline CDR1 is LNHDA and CDR2 is SQIVND (reference sequence). CDR3 loop: CASSIDPGRVNTEAFF. CDR3 in DNA: TGTGCCAGTAGTATAGATCCCGGGAGAGTGAACACTGAAGCTTTCTTT.

This chain uses TRBV5-1 with TRBJ2-7, with 9 bases that match TRBD2. This CDR3 contains 16 residues. Germline CDR1 is SGHRS and CDR2 is YFSETQ. The V gene end was trimmed by 4 bases and the J gene end by 0 bases; junction bases not matched to a gene: 8. The CDR3: CASSRFSGGSSYEQYF. Written as DNA, the CDR3 is TGCGCCAGCAGCAGGTTTAGCGGGGGAAGCTCCTACGAGCAGTACTTC.

The V and J genes are TRBV7-2 and TRBJ2-1, with TRBD2 matching over 10 bases. Germline lookup yields CDR1 SGHTA and CDR2 FQGNSA. V shed 3 bases and J 8 bases; nucleotides not matched to a gene: 7. This CDR3 is built from 15 residues. The CDR3 sequence: CASSLKVAGGDEQFF. CDR3 in DNA: TGTGCCAGCAGCTTGAAGGTAGCGGGGGGCGATGAGCAGTTCTTC.

The chain uses TRBV29-1 and TRBJ2-6; no definite D call. The CDR3 totals 13 residues. V dropped 4 bases and J dropped 0 bases, with 4 bases sitting between them. Germline V CDR1 and CDR2: SQVTM, ANQGSEA. The CDR3, as DNA: TGCAGCGTTGTAGTCTCTGGGGCCAACGTCCTGACTTTC. This codes for CSVVVSGANVLTF.

The CDR3: CAWQTGSTFDYGYTF. CDR3 DNA: TGTGCCTGGCAGACAGGGTCGACCTTTGACTATGGCTACACCTTC. This chain connects TRBV30 to TRBJ1-2; 7 bases are shared with TRBD1. Germline V CDR1 and CDR2: GTSNPN, SVGIG (reference sequence). The CDR3 totals 15 residues. J gave up 3 bases and V 5 bases, and 12 bases lay outside the gene matches.

The J gene is TRBJ2-7, the V gene TRBV11-2; D may be TRBD2 (5 bases). Trimming pared 10 bases from V and 6 bases from J, leaving 31 bases between. Germline V gene lookup returns CDR1 SGHAT and CDR2 FQNNGV. This CDR3 contains 17 residues. The CDR3 reads CATRFLTSGIPGAEQYF. The CDR3 DNA reads TGTGCCACCCGGTTCCTTACTAGTGGAATCCCCGGTGCCGAGCAGTACTTC.

This chain joins TRBV27 and TRBJ1-5; D possibly corresponds to TRBD1 (5 bases). Trimming stripped 1 base from V and 1 base from J, with 11 bases between. The CDR3 has 16 amino acids. Per germline, CDR1 MNHEY and CDR2 SMNVEV (reference sequence). CDR3 region: CASSLWAGMSNQPQHF. The CDR3 nucleotides are TGTGCCAGCAGTTTATGGGCAGGGATGAGCAATCAGCCCCAGCATTTT.

The chain links TRBV7-9 to TRBJ2-5; D possibly corresponds to TRBD1 (6 bases). The V and J ends lost 10 bases and 5 bases respectively, with 14 bases between them. The CDR3 has 12 residues. The V gene's germline CDR1 is SEHNR and CDR2 FQNEAQ (reference sequence). CDR3 bases: TGTGCCACCAAACAGGGTGGTGAGACCCAGTACTTC. This codes for CATKQGGETQYF.

V is TRBV7-2 and J is TRBJ1-1; 7 bases are shared with TRBD1. This CDR3 is built from 17 residues. Trimming removed 1 base from V and 0 bases from J; junction bases left unmatched: 8. Germline assignment: CDR1 SGHTA and CDR2 FQGNSA. CDR3 nucleotide sequence: TGTGCCAGCAGCTTAGTAATGGTGGGACAGATGAACACTGAAGCTTTCTTT. The encoded protein is CASSLVMVGQMNTEAFF. The whole variable domain, remainder taken from reference TRBV7-2 and TRBJ1-1, is GAGVSQSPSNKVTEKGKDVELRCDPISGHTALYWYRQSLGQGLEFLIYFQGNSAPDKSGLPSDRFSAERTGGSVSTLTIQRTQQEDSAVYLCASSLVMVGQMNTEAFFGQGTRLTVV.

The V gene is TRBV19, the J gene TRBJ2-5; TRBD2 aligns across 7 bases. There are 16 residues in the CDR3. CDR1 and CDR2 (germline): LNHDA, SQIVND (reference sequence). The trim removed 1 base at V and 4 bases at J, leaving 9 bases unmatched. CDR3 sequence (DNA): TGTGCCAGTAGTATAGTGTCCGGGGGGAGGGCAGAGACCCAGTACTTC. Amino acids: CASSIVSGGRAETQYF.

The chain carries TRBV30 and TRBJ2-1, with TRBD2 matching 15 bases. This CDR3 contains 16 residues. Germline values: CDR1 GTSNPN, CDR2 SVGIG (reference sequence). V gave up 2 bases and J gave up 9 bases; unmatched junction bases: 8. The CDR3 loop reads CAWSLGLAGGLAEQFF. In nucleotides, the CDR3 is TGTGCCTGGAGTCTCGGACTAGCGGGGGGGCTGGCTGAGCAGTTCTTC.